Presented here are 2 T cell receptor beta chains from one specimen sequenced in a study of human thymus T cells. Method: immunoSEQ multiplex PCR; TCRdb's copy keeps in-frame clones and lacks some. The table shows about 78,000 clones, with 90% to 97% occurring only once. Thymus was obtained from resections taken during corrective heart surgery. The specimen was thymus tissue. Every receptor here comes from a boy in the first two years of life with a congenital heart defect but otherwise immunologically healthy.

The rearrangement links TRBV12-5 to TRBJ1-1; no clear D. CDR1 is LGHNT and CDR2 is FRNRAP in the germline V gene. The V end was cut by 1 base, the J end by 2 bases, with 14 bases between. CDR3 length equals 16 residues. CDR3 loop: CASGLAPRHRNTEAFF. The DNA for the CDR3 is TGTGCTAGTGGTTTGGCCCCTCGACACCGAAACACTGAAGCTTTCTTT. Filled out from reference TRBV12-5 and TRBJ1-1, the complete variable domain reads DARVTQTPRHKVTEMGQEVTMRCQPILGHNTVFWYRQTMMQGLELLAYFRNRAPLDDSGMPKDRFSAEMPDATLATLKIQPSEPRDSAVYFCASGLAPRHRNTEAFFGQGTRLTVV.

The rearrangement uses TRBV18 and TRBJ2-7; 9 bases line up with TRBD2. The CDR3 has 16 residues. V gave up 1 base and J gave up 1 base; unmatched junction bases: 5. Germline CDR1 and CDR2: KGHSH and LQKENI. Here the CDR3 reads CASSPRPSGTSYEQYF. Written as DNA, the CDR3 is TGTGCCAGCTCACCACGGCCTAGCGGGACGTCCTACGAGCAGTACTTC.